A single sample is the source of the 26 T cell receptor beta chains below, sequenced in a study of Ad26.COV2.S vaccination and SARS-CoV-2 variants. Generated by immunoSEQ multiplex PCR, the TCRdb table keeps only in-frame clones and is missing some. Altogether 100,000 or so clones are present, around 81% being singletons, with the ten largest covering roughly 17%. The specimen was peripheral blood, collected after recovery from COVID-19. Source of these receptors: a human donor who had recovered from COVID-19.

This chain uses TRBV5-1 with TRBJ2-1; D is unresolved. This CDR3 region has 11 residues. Germline V gene sequence: CDR1 SGHRS, CDR2 YFSETQ. V was pared by 2 bases and J by 7 bases, with 4 bases between. CDR3 sequence: CASSLENEQFF. DNA for the CDR3: TGCGCCAGCAGCTTAGAGAATGAGCAGTTCTTC.

The J gene is TRBJ2-5, the V gene TRBV7-2; tentative D call: TRBD1 (5 bases). The CDR3 contains 13 residues. From germline, CDR1 is SGHTA and CDR2 FQGNSA. Trimming removed 2 bases from V and 5 bases from J, with 9 bases in between. CDR3: CASSLFPGETQYF. DNA for the CDR3: TGTGCCAGCAGCTTATTCCCAGGGGAGACCCAGTACTTC.

The chain joins TRBV5-6 to TRBJ2-6; D is undetermined. The germline CDR1 and CDR2 sequences are SGHDT and YYEEEE. This CDR3 spans 15 amino acids. V shed 5 bases and J shed 0 bases, with 9 bases lying between them. The CDR3 sequence is CASSYDTSGANVLTF. For the CDR3, the DNA is TGTGCCAGCAGTTATGACACCTCTGGGGCCAACGTCCTGACTTTC.

The chain carries TRBV4-2 and TRBJ2-7, with TRBD1 matching over 11 bases. The length of the CDR3 is 15 residues. Trimming cost V 1 base and J 5 bases; bases outside gene matches: 4. Germline assignment: CDR1 LGHNA and CDR2 YNFKEQ. This chain's CDR3 is CASSQGVGQGDEQYF. The DNA of the CDR3 is TGTGCCAGCAGCCAAGGTGTGGGACAGGGGGACGAGCAGTACTTC.

The CDR3 region has the DNA TGTGCCAGCATCCGCCAAGAGACCCAGTACTTC. This encodes CASIRQETQYF. J is TRBJ2-5 and V is TRBV6-5; D gene ambiguous. The V and J ends lost 7 bases and 1 base respectively, with 4 bases between them. CDR1 and CDR2 (germline): MNHEY, SVGAGI. CDR3 length: 11 residues.

The chain has TRBV2 and TRBJ2-3; D not resolved. The CDR3 covers 12 residues. The V gene lost 8 bases and the J gene lost 2 bases, with 8 bases spanning the gap. CDR1 SNHLY and CDR2 FYNNEI come from the germline V gene. CDR3 coding DNA: TGTGCCAGCTCTATCGCCACAGATACGCAGTATTTT. Translated, it gives CASSIATDTQYF.

The chain recombines TRBV5-1 with TRBJ1-1; D gene ambiguous. The germline CDR1 and CDR2 sequences are SGHRS and YFSETQ. The CDR3 contains 12 residues. Trimming removed 0 bases at V and 9 bases at J, with 9 bases between. The CDR3 is CASSLAEGKAFF. The CDR3 coding sequence is TGCGCCAGCAGCTTGGCGGAGGGTAAAGCTTTCTTT. The full variable domain, its missing parts supplied by reference TRBV5-1 and TRBJ1-1, is KAGVTQTPRYLIKTRGQQVTLSCSPISGHRSVSWYQQTPGQGLQFLFEYFSETQRNKGNFPGRFSGRQFSNSRSEMNVSTLELGDSALYLCASSLAEGKAFFGQGTRLTVV.

This chain uses TRBV9 with TRBJ2-3, with 15 bases that match TRBD2. The V segment lost 4 bases and the J segment 2 bases; nucleotides outside the gene matches: 5. Germline loops: CDR1 SGDLS, CDR2 YYNGEE. The CDR3 has 17 amino acids. The CDR3 nucleotides are TGTGCCAGCAGCAGGGGACTAGCGGGGGGACTCACAGATACGCAGTATTTT. Protein: CASSRGLAGGLTDTQYF. The entire variable domain, with the rest obtained from reference TRBV9 and TRBJ2-3, is as follows: DSGVTQTPKHLITATGQRVTLRCSPRSGDLSVYWYQQSLDQGLQFLIQYYNGEERAKGNILERFSAQQFPDLHSELNLSSLELGDSALYFCASSRGLAGGLTDTQYFGPGTRLTVL.

The rearrangement links TRBV19 to TRBJ2-7; 7 bases fit TRBD1. With 7 bases clipped from V and 0 bases from J, the junction kept 15 bases outside the gene matches. The CDR3 length is 17 residues. Germline CDR1 is LNHDA and CDR2 is SQIVND (reference sequence). The CDR3 loop reads CASIHRRTGRSSYEQYF. The CDR3 DNA is TGTGCCAGTATCCATCGTCGGACAGGCCGCAGCTCCTACGAGCAGTACTTC.

The rearrangement joins TRBV10-1 to TRBJ1-1; D uncertain. The CDR3 contains 13 residues. Germline V lookup: CDR1 WNHNN, CDR2 SYGVQD (reference sequence). Deletions cut 3 bases from V and 4 bases from J, with 9 bases between. The CDR3 region is CASSERGSTEAFF. CDR3 in DNA: TGCGCCAGCAGTGAAAGAGGGAGCACTGAAGCTTTCTTT.

V is TRBV3-1 (or the pseudogene TRBV3-2) and J is TRBJ1-2; TRBD1 agrees at 11 bases. Germline assignment: CDR1 LGHDT and CDR2 YNNKEL (reference sequence). This CDR3 comprises 14 residues. The junction had 1 base not matched to a gene; V was cut back by 0 bases and J by 7 bases. Here the CDR3 DNA reads TGTGCCAGCAGCCAAGAAGGGACAGGGGGTGGCTACACCTTC. Its protein product is CASSQEGTGGGYTF.

This chain connects TRBV9 to TRBJ2-1; D perhaps matches TRBD2 (5 bases). Germline CDR1 and CDR2: SGDLS and YYNGEE. V was trimmed by 0 bases and J by 4 bases, leaving 11 bases between them. CDR3 length equals 15 residues. Here the CDR3 reads CASSVGRAPYNEQFF. The DNA for the CDR3 is TGTGCCAGCAGCGTAGGGCGGGCCCCATACAATGAGCAGTTCTTC.

The sample holds a few counts of this clone. The rearrangement links TRBV5-4 to TRBJ2-7, with 9 nucleotides matching TRBD2. The CDR3 is made up of 17 amino acids. V gave up 4 bases and J gave up 0 bases; unmatched junction bases: 11. Germline values: CDR1 SGHNT, CDR2 YYREEE (reference sequence). The CDR3 loop is CASSPKGAGGSSYEQYF. CDR3 DNA: TGTGCCAGCAGCCCTAAGGGAGCGGGGGGAAGCTCCTACGAGCAGTACTTC.

This clone was recorded a few times. This chain joins TRBV4-2 and TRBJ1-6; D call uncertain. Germline CDR1 is LGHNA and CDR2 is YNFKEQ. V lost 0 bases and J 8 bases, leaving 5 bases between the germline ends. This CDR3 has 13 amino acids. The CDR3 nucleotides read TGTGCCAGCAGCCAAGAATATCATTCACCCCTCCACTTT. Translation gives CASSQEYHSPLHF.

CDR3: CASRWDANSPLHF. CDR3 nucleotide sequence: TGTGCCAGCCGTTGGGACGCTAATTCACCCCTCCACTTT. J is TRBJ1-6 and V is TRBV6-5, with D tentatively TRBD1 (5 bases). V dropped 8 bases and J dropped 6 bases, with 11 bases sitting between them. CDR3 size: 13 residues. The germline gives CDR1 MNHEY, CDR2 SVGAGI.

The V gene is TRBV4-3, the J gene TRBJ2-5, with 14 bases that match TRBD2. CDR1 and CDR2 from the germline V gene are LGHNA and YSLEER. CDR3 length: 17 amino acids. J lost 1 base, V lost 4 bases, and 5 bases had no gene match. CDR3 region: CASSPGTSGGSQETQYF. The DNA of the CDR3 is TGCGCCAGCAGCCCAGGGACTAGCGGGGGCTCCCAAGAGACCCAGTACTTC.

The chain carries TRBV5-6 and TRBJ1-1, with D possibly being TRBD1 (6 bases). V lost 4 bases to trimming and J lost 1 base, with 14 bases between them. The CDR3 consists of 15 residues. From germline, CDR1 is SGHDT and CDR2 YYEEEE. The CDR3 loop is CASSGEGGPNTEAFF. DNA of the CDR3: TGTGCCAGCAGCGGGGAGGGGGGTCCGAACACTGAAGCTTTCTTT.

The V gene is TRBV3-1 (or the pseudogene TRBV3-2), the J gene TRBJ2-5; D call uncertain. CDR3 length: 15 residues. With 1 base removed from V and 2 bases from J, the gap between germline ends came to 11 bases. Germline V CDR1 and CDR2: LGHDT, YNNKEL (reference sequence). The CDR3 here is CASSQVWSQQETQYF. CDR3 DNA: TGTGCCAGCAGCCAAGTTTGGTCACAGCAAGAGACCCAGTACTTC.

This chain uses TRBV10-3 with TRBJ1-6, with D possibly TRBD1 on 6 matching bases. This CDR3 comprises 14 residues. The V and J ends lost 5 bases and 10 bases respectively, with 15 bases between them. From germline, CDR1 is ENHRY and CDR2 SYGVKD. In DNA form, the CDR3 reads TGTGCCATCAGTATTGGGAGGGGGGAATCACCCCTCCACTTT. This translates into CAISIGRGESPLHF.

The J gene is TRBJ2-1, the V gene TRBV5-1; 7 bases are a match to TRBD1. Unmatched junction bases numbered 1, after V lost 2 bases and J lost 2 bases. The CDR3 covers 14 residues. Germline V lookup: CDR1 SGHRS, CDR2 YFSETQ. CDR3 sequence reads: CASSLTGAYNEQFF. The CDR3 DNA is TGCGCCAGCAGCTTAACAGGGGCCTACAATGAGCAGTTCTTC.

The CDR3 coding sequence is TGTGCCAGCAGTTACCGGGACAGGGGGCTTGACGATGAGCAGTTCTTC. This encodes CASSYRDRGLDDEQFF. This chain uses TRBV6-2 or TRBV6-3 with TRBJ2-1; TRBD1 agrees at 12 bases. Germline CDR1 is MNHEY and CDR2 is SVGEGT. The J segment lost 8 bases and the V segment lost 2 bases, leaving 7 bases of the junction unmatched. The CDR3 has 16 residues.

Comments on this clone: Mismatch with germline at one junction end may stem from a read error. V usage is TRBV7-2 and J usage is TRBJ1-1; 11 bases align to TRBD1. The CDR3 is made up of 15 amino acids. The germline V gene has CDR1 SGHTA and CDR2 FQGNSA. The CDR3 DNA reads TGTGCCAGCAGCCCCAGGACAGGGGGCAACACTAAAGCTTTCTTT. This gives the protein CASSPRTGGNTKAFF.

V usage is TRBV6-2 or TRBV6-3 and J usage is TRBJ1-2, with D perhaps TRBD1 (6 bases). V gave up 6 bases and J gave up 0 bases, with 14 bases separating them. The germline V gene has CDR1 MNHEY and CDR2 SVGEGT. The CDR3 is made up of 15 amino acids. CDR3 nucleotide sequence: TGTGCCAGCAGCCCTGGACAGAACCCTAACTATGGCTACACCTTC. Residues: CASSPGQNPNYGYTF.

The V and J genes are TRBV6-5 and TRBJ2-1; possible D gene TRBD1, 6 bases. The CDR3 runs to 14 residues. The V and J ends lost 6 bases and 10 bases respectively, with 19 bases between them. Germline V gene data show CDR1 as MNHEY and CDR2 as SVGAGI. The CDR3, as DNA: TGTGCCAGCAGGGGGACCCCAGGGGTCTTGGAGCAGTTCTTC. Amino acids: CASRGTPGVLEQFF.

The chain combines TRBV5-1 with TRBJ1-1; 9 bases are shared with TRBD1. Trimming at V came to 3 bases and at J to 6 bases, leaving 6 bases not matched to a gene. The CDR3 covers 14 residues. Germline values: CDR1 SGHRS, CDR2 YFSETQ. Here the CDR3 reads CASSWGGQGAEAFF. The DNA for the CDR3 is TGCGCCAGCAGCTGGGGGGGACAGGGCGCTGAAGCTTTCTTT. The whole variable domain, filled in from reference TRBV5-1 and TRBJ1-1, reads KAGVTQTPRYLIKTRGQQVTLSCSPISGHRSVSWYQQTPGQGLQFLFEYFSETQRNKGNFPGRFSGRQFSNSRSEMNVSTLELGDSALYLCASSWGGQGAEAFFGQGTRLTVV.

The sample holds one count of this clone. The chain employs TRBV5-1 and TRBJ2-7; D tentatively fits TRBD1 or TRBD2 (5 bases each). The germline V gene has CDR1 SGHRS and CDR2 YFSETQ. V dropped 4 bases and J dropped 5 bases, with 10 bases sitting between them. This CDR3 contains 12 residues. In DNA form, the CDR3 reads TGCGCCAGCAGCCGGGACGGGGACGAGCAGTACTTC. Protein product: CASSRDGDEQYF. Complete variable domain (other parts from reference TRBV5-1 and TRBJ2-7): KAGVTQTPRYLIKTRGQQVTLSCSPISGHRSVSWYQQTPGQGLQFLFEYFSETQRNKGNFPGRFSGRQFSNSRSEMNVSTLELGDSALYLCASSRDGDEQYFGPGTRLTVT.